The rows below give T cell receptor beta chains drawn from one sample of a study of CD8+ T cells in alopecia areata. TCRdb's copy holds only in-frame clones and misses some; the assay was immunoSEQ multiplex PCR. The sample records over 200,000 clones, roughly 64% being singletons. The sequencing used CD4+ T cells sorted from blood, collected at week 4, from a patient treated with tofacitinib. Source of these receptors: a human donor with alopecia areata. Each CDR3 is given with its conserved first and last residue. A D gene is named only where the DNA matches it firmly. For some rows the clone size is stated as once, few or many, or as a class when expanded; others skip it.

clone size: -
J gene: TRBJ1-6
D gene: -
V gene: TRBV4-1
CDR3 DNA: TGCGCCAGCAGCCAAGTTGGCAGAAATAATTCACCCCTCCACTTT
CDR3 protein: CASSQVGRNNSPLHF

clone size: -
J gene: TRBJ1-1
D gene: -
V gene: TRBV6-6
CDR3 DNA: TGTGCCAGCAGCCGTCGCAGCGACACTGAAGCTTTCTTT
CDR3 protein: CASSRRSDTEAFF

clone size: -
J gene: TRBJ2-7
D gene: -
V gene: TRBV2
CDR3 DNA: TGTGCCAGCAGTGAAGGGCCCTACGAGCAGTACTTC
CDR3 protein: CASSEGPYEQYF

clone size: few
J gene: TRBJ2-3
D gene: TRBD2
V gene: TRBV25-1
CDR3 DNA: TGTGCCAGCAGTGAATCCGGGACTAGCGGGGTTGGGCAGTATTTT
CDR3 protein: CASSESGTSGVGQYF

clone size: -
J gene: TRBJ2-7
D gene: -
V gene: TRBV5-1
CDR3 DNA: TGCGCCAGCAGTTCGACAGGAAACTACGAGCAGTACTTC
CDR3 protein: CASSSTGNYEQYF

clone size: -
J gene: TRBJ1-1
D gene: -
V gene: TRBV20-1
CDR3 DNA: TGCAGTGCTAGAGATGCCCCTGAAGCTTTCTTT
CDR3 protein: CSARDAPEAFF

clone size: few
J gene: TRBJ1-1
D gene: -
V gene: TRBV29-1
CDR3 DNA: TGCAGCGTTGAACCCCTACGGGACACTGAAGCTTTCTTT
CDR3 protein: CSVEPLRDTEAFF

clone size: -
J gene: TRBJ2-5
D gene: TRBD2
V gene: TRBV2
CDR3 DNA: TGTGCCAGCAGTGATAGCCTAGCGGGGGCCGAGACCCAGTACTTC
CDR3 protein: CASSDSLAGAETQYF

clone size: once
J gene: TRBJ2-1
D gene: -
V gene: TRBV5-1
CDR3 DNA: TGCGCCAGCAGTCTTGGGGGGCCCTACAATGAGCAGTTCTTC
CDR3 protein: CASSLGGPYNEQFF

clone size: -
J gene: TRBJ1-1
D gene: -
V gene: TRBV2
CDR3 DNA: TGTGCCAACACTATAGGGGAGGGAACTGAAGCTTTCTTT
CDR3 protein: CANTIGEGTEAFF

clone size: -
J gene: TRBJ1-3
D gene: TRBD1
V gene: TRBV11-2
CDR3 DNA: TGTGCCAGCAGCCCCGGACAGGCCCGCTCTGGAAACACCATATATTTT
CDR3 protein: CASSPGQARSGNTIYF

clone size: few
J gene: TRBJ1-2
D gene: -
V gene: TRBV7-2
CDR3 DNA: TGTGCCACCGCCTTTCGGCAGTCTAACTATGGCTACACCTTC
CDR3 protein: CATAFRQSNYGYTF

clone size: few
J gene: TRBJ2-1
D gene: TRBD2
V gene: TRBV4-3
CDR3 DNA: TGCGCCAGCAGCCAGGCCTCCGGGACTAGCGGGTTAAATGAGCAGTTCTTC
CDR3 protein: CASSQASGTSGLNEQFF

clone size: few
J gene: TRBJ1-1
D gene: TRBD1
V gene: TRBV5-1
CDR3 DNA: TGCGCCAGCAGCTTGGTAGGACAGGGGCAGTACACTGAAGCTTTCTTT
CDR3 protein: CASSLVGQGQYTEAFF

clone size: -
J gene: TRBJ2-1
D gene: TRBD2
V gene: TRBV5-6
CDR3 DNA: TGTGCCAGCAGCTGGGGGCAGGGGACTAGCTTCCTCAATGAGCAGTTCTTC
CDR3 protein: CASSWGQGTSFLNEQFF

clone size: once
J gene: TRBJ2-2
D gene: -
V gene: TRBV5-1
CDR3 DNA: TGCGCCAGCAGCTTGCAGCAGGCAGGGGAGACCGGGGAGCTGTTTTTT
CDR3 protein: CASSLQQAGETGELFF

clone size: -
J gene: TRBJ2-2
D gene: -
V gene: TRBV25-1
CDR3 DNA: TGTGCCAGCAGTGAATGGCAGAAAACGAACACCGGGGAGCTGTTTTTT
CDR3 protein: CASSEWQKTNTGELFF

clone size: -
J gene: TRBJ2-3
D gene: TRBD1
V gene: TRBV30
CDR3 DNA: TGTGCCTGGAGACGTACAGGGGCAGATACGCAGTATTTT
CDR3 protein: CAWRRTGADTQYF

clone size: few
J gene: TRBJ2-2
D gene: -
V gene: TRBV29-1
CDR3 DNA: TGCAGCGCTGGGGCTCCTTCGAACACCGGGGAGCTGTTTTTT
CDR3 protein: CSAGAPSNTGELFF

clone size: few
J gene: TRBJ1-6
D gene: -
V gene: TRBV14
CDR3 DNA: TGTGCCAGCAGCGCGGCCGGGTATTCACCCCTCCACTTT
CDR3 protein: CASSAAGYSPLHF

clone size: few
J gene: TRBJ1-2
D gene: -
V gene: TRBV5-6
CDR3 DNA: TGTGCCAGCAGCTCTGCCTTAAGAGGGCCTTACTATGGCTACACCTTC
CDR3 protein: CASSSALRGPYYGYTF

clone size: -
J gene: TRBJ2-7
D gene: -
V gene: TRBV29-1
CDR3 DNA: TGCAGCATCCAGAGCAGGGTAGCTGGGAGCTACGAGCAGTACTTC
CDR3 protein: CSIQSRVAGSYEQYF

clone size: few
J gene: TRBJ1-5
D gene: TRBD1
V gene: TRBV29-1
CDR3 DNA: TGCAGCGTTCGACAGGGGAGCAATCAGCCCCAGCATTTT
CDR3 protein: CSVRQGSNQPQHF

clone size: few
J gene: TRBJ1-2
D gene: TRBD1
V gene: TRBV10-3
CDR3 DNA: TGTGCCATCAGCGGACAGGGTCAAAATGGCTACACCTTC
CDR3 protein: CAISGQGQNGYTF

clone size: once
J gene: TRBJ1-1
D gene: -
V gene: TRBV11-2
CDR3 DNA: TGTGCCAGCAGCTCCGCGCGGGGCACTGAAGCTTTCTTT
CDR3 protein: CASSSARGTEAFF

clone size: -
J gene: TRBJ1-2
D gene: -
V gene: TRBV27
CDR3 DNA: TGTGCCAGCAGTTTAAATGGCGGGGTGAGACCTAACTATGGCTACACCTTC
CDR3 protein: CASSLNGGVRPNYGYTF

clone size: few
J gene: TRBJ2-3
D gene: -
V gene: TRBV7-9
CDR3 DNA: TGTGCCAGCAGCTTAGCGAGCCCCGATACGCAGTATTTT
CDR3 protein: CASSLASPDTQYF